These 14 T cell receptor beta chains came from one sample sequenced in a study of T cell changes during pregnancy in multiple sclerosis. Clones were read by immunoSEQ multiplex PCR, and TCRdb kept only the in-frame ones, dropping some. The sample records about 43,000 clones, approximately 87% being singletons. Specimen: peripheral blood, collected in the second trimester of pregnancy. The receptors originated from a female donor in good health, enrolled as a control in a pregnancy study.

The V and J genes are TRBV18 and TRBJ1-1, with TRBD1 as a possible D gene (5 bases). This CDR3 region has 12 residues. Germline CDR1 KGHSH, CDR2 LQKENI. V lost 8 bases and J 5 bases, leaving 12 bases between the germline ends. The DNA for the CDR3 is TGTGCCAGCGGGCAGGGTCGAACTGAAGCTTTCTTT. This codes for CASGQGRTEAFF. Together with reference TRBV18 and TRBJ1-1, the CDR3 gives the full variable domain: NAGVMQNPRHLVRRRGQEARLRCSPMKGHSHVYWYRQLPEEGLKFMVYLQKENIIDESGMPKERFSAEFPKEGPSILRIQQVVRGDSAAYFCASGQGRTEAFFGQGTRLTVV.

The rearrangement uses TRBV4-1 and TRBJ1-2; D is unclear. Germline loops: CDR1 MGHRA, CDR2 YSYEKL. V was trimmed by 0 bases and J by 2 bases, leaving 10 bases between them. The CDR3 runs to 15 residues. CDR3 amino acids: CASSQESGRNYGYTF. DNA for the CDR3: TGCGCCAGCAGCCAAGAATCAGGCAGGAACTATGGCTACACCTTC.

This clone was found a few times. J is TRBJ1-1 and V is TRBV30; TRBD1 matches 7 bases. Trimming removed 2 bases from V and 4 bases from J; junction bases left unmatched: 7. The CDR3 sequence is 14 residues long. Germline V CDR1 and CDR2: GTSNPN, SVGIG (reference sequence). This chain's CDR3 is CAWSMTGRFTEAFF. The CDR3, as DNA: TGTGCCTGGAGTATGACAGGGAGGTTCACTGAAGCTTTCTTT.

The chain carries TRBV19 and TRBJ1-1; D remains unclear. Trimming took 3 bases from V and 0 from J, leaving 14 bases between them. CDR1 and CDR2 (germline): LNHDA, SQIVND (reference sequence). There are 16 residues in the CDR3. CDR3 residues: CASSIALGIMNTEAFF. The CDR3 DNA sequence: TGTGCCAGTAGTATCGCGCTGGGCATAATGAACACTGAAGCTTTCTTT.

The table lists this clone with a few counts. The gene calls are TRBV30 and TRBJ1-1; a weak D match, TRBD1 (6 bases). V was shortened by 2 bases and J by 2 bases, with 12 bases between the two germline ends. Germline V gives CDR1 GTSNPN, CDR2 SVGIG (reference sequence). This CDR3 has 14 residues. The chain's CDR3 is CAWSIGTTNTEAFF. CDR3 bases: TGTGCCTGGAGTATTGGGACAACCAACACTGAAGCTTTCTTT.

The genes are TRBV2 and TRBJ1-3, with TRBD1 matching 7 bases. CDR1 is SNHLY and CDR2 is FYNNEI in the germline V gene. The CDR3 loop spans 15 amino acids. V lost 5 bases, J lost 5 bases, and 9 bases stayed unmatched. The CDR3: CASSSQGKDRNTIYF. CDR3 sequence (DNA): TGTGCCAGCAGTTCACAGGGGAAGGATAGAAACACCATATATTTT. Complete variable domain (other parts from reference TRBV2 and TRBJ1-3): EPEVTQTPSHQVTQMGQEVILRCVPISNHLYFYWYRQILGQKVEFLVSFYNNEISEKSEIFDDQFSVERPDGSNFTLKIRSTKLEDSAMYFCASSSQGKDRNTIYFGEGSWLTVV.

The chain employs TRBV7-8 and TRBJ1-5, with no clear D. This CDR3 comprises 16 residues. Trimming removed 4 bases at V and 0 bases at J, with 13 bases between. Germline loops: CDR1 SGHVS, CDR2 FQNEAQ. CDR3 loop: CASSSTGRTSNQPQHF. The CDR3 nucleotides read TGTGCCAGCAGCTCAACGGGGAGAACTAGCAATCAGCCCCAGCATTTT.

This clone was found once. The chain combines TRBV11-1 with TRBJ2-1, with 10 bases identical to TRBD1. V was clipped by 1 base and J by 2 bases; unmatched bases: 5. CDR3 length equals 17 residues. CDR1 and CDR2 from the germline V gene are SGHAT and FQDESV (reference sequence). This CDR3 reads CASSLGLGTGAYNEQFF. The CDR3 bases are TGTGCCAGCAGCTTAGGGTTAGGGACAGGGGCCTACAATGAGCAGTTCTTC.

This clone was counted a few times. This chain joins TRBV7-9 and TRBJ1-6; D not resolved. V dropped 1 base and J dropped 9 bases, with 22 bases sitting between them. The V gene's germline CDR1 is SEHNR and CDR2 FQNEAQ (reference sequence). The CDR3 is 18 amino acids. The CDR3 DNA is TGTGCCAGCAGCTTAGATTGGTGGAGTCCCGACGCACCTTCACCCCTCCACTTT. Translating gives CASSLDWWSPDAPSPLHF.

The J gene is TRBJ2-5, the V gene TRBV19, with 13 nucleotides matching TRBD2. This CDR3 region has 17 residues. CDR1 and CDR2 from the germline V gene are LNHDA and SQIVND (reference sequence). V was clipped by 4 bases and J by 5 bases; unmatched bases: 10. The CDR3 spells CASSKQLAGGLGETQYF. The CDR3, as DNA: TGTGCCAGTAGTAAACAACTAGCGGGAGGGTTGGGCGAGACCCAGTACTTC.

A note on this clone: The sample contains more than one DNA sequence encoding this CDR3. The chain uses TRBV5-6 and TRBJ1-5; D might be TRBD1 (6 bases). V was pared by 3 bases and J by 4 bases, with 17 bases between. Germline CDR1 reads SGHDT; CDR2 reads YYEEEE. The CDR3 runs to 16 residues. The CDR3 DNA reads as TGTGCCAGCAGCTGGGGGGGGCAGGGGTTAAATCAGCCCCAGCATTTT. It yields the protein CASSWGGQGLNQPQHF.

The chain employs TRBV19 and TRBJ2-5, with 7 bases lining up with TRBD1. The CDR3 runs to 14 residues. J was trimmed by 5 bases and V by 4 bases; bases with no gene match: 7. Germline-derived CDR1 and CDR2 are LNHDA and SQIVND (reference sequence). CDR3 bases: TGTGCCAGTAGTACCCTGACAGGGTTCGAGACCCAGTACTTC. Amino acids: CASSTLTGFETQYF.

By sample share, this clone is medium-sized. The CDR3 region is CASSSGSYGAQHF. As DNA, the CDR3 is TGTGCCAGCAGCTCCGGGTCCTACGGGGCCCAGCATTTT. The genes are TRBV6-5 and TRBJ1-5, with no clear D. V lost 6 bases and J 11 bases, leaving 17 bases between the germline ends. Germline V gene data show CDR1 as MNHEY and CDR2 as SVGAGI. There are 13 residues in the CDR3.

The chain links TRBV6-1 to TRBJ1-1, with TRBD1 matching over 7 bases. V shed 8 bases and J 8 bases; nucleotides not matched to a gene: 14. CDR3 length: 14 amino acids. Germline CDR1 and CDR2: MNHNS and SASEGT. CDR3 bases: TGTGCCAGCGAGCATAGGGGGCAGGCCAGGGAAGCTTTCTTT. Translation: CASEHRGQAREAFF.